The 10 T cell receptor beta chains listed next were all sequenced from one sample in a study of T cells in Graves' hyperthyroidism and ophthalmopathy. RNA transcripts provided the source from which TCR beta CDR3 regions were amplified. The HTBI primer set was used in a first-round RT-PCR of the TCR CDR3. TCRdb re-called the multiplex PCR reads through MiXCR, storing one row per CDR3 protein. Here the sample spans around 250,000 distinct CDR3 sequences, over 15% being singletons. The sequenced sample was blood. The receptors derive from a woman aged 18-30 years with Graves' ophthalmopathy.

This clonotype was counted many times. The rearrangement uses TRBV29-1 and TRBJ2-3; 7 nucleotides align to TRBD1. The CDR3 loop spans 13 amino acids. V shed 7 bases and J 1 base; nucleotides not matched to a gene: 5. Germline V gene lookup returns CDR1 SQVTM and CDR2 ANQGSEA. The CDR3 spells CSETGDGTDTQYF. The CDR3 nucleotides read TGCAGCGAAACAGGGGATGGCACAGATACGCAGTATTTT.

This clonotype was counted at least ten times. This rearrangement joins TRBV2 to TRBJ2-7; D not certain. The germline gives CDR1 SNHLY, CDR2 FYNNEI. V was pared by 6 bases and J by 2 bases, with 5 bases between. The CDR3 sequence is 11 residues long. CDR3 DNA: TGTGCCAGCAGCGCTACCTACGAGCAGTACTTC. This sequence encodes CASSATYEQYF.

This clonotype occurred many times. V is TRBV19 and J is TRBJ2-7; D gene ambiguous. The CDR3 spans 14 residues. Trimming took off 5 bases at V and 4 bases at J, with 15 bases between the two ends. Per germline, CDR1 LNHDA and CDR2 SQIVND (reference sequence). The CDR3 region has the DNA TGTGCCAGTAGTGTTATGGGTGGATCGTACGAGCAGTACTTC. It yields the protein CASSVMGGSYEQYF.

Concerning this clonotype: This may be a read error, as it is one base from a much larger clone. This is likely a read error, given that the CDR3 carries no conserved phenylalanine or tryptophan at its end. The DNA of the CDR3 is TGCAGTGCTAGTAAAGGTGGGGCCAACGTCCTGACTTTA. Protein sequence: CSASKGGANVLTL. The rearrangement uses TRBV20-1 and TRBJ2-6; D not certain. Germline values: CDR1 DFQATT, CDR2 SNEGSKA (reference sequence). The CDR3 totals 13 residues. Trimming removed 3 bases at V and 3 bases at J, with 6 bases between.

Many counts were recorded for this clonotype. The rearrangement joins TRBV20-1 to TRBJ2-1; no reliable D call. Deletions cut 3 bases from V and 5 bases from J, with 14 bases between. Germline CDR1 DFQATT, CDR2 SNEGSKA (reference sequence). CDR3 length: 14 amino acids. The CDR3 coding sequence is TGCAGTGCTAGCGTCAGCACACCCAACAATGAGCAGTTCTTC. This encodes CSASVSTPNNEQFF.

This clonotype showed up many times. The CDR3 loop reads CASSGDRNTGELFF. The DNA for the CDR3 is TGCGCCAGCAGTGGGGACCGCAACACCGGGGAGCTGTTTTTT. V gene TRBV5-1 combines with J gene TRBJ2-2; either TRBD1 or TRBD2 may fit D (5 bases each). Trimming pared 5 bases from V and 2 bases from J, leaving 10 bases between. The CDR3 sequence is 14 residues long. The germline V gene encodes CDR1 SGHRS and CDR2 YFSETQ.

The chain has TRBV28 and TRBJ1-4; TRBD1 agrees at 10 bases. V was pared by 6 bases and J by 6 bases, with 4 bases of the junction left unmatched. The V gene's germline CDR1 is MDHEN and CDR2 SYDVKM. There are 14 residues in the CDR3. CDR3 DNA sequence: TGTGCCAGCAGCCCGACAGGGGGCTATGAAAAACTGTTTTTT. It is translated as CASSPTGGYEKLFF.

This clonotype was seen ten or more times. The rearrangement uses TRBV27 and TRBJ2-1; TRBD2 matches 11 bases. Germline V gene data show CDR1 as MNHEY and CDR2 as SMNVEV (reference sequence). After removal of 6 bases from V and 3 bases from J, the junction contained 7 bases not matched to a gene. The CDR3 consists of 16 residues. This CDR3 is CASRPHLAGGYNEQFF. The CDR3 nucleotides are TGTGCCAGCAGACCCCACCTAGCGGGAGGCTACAATGAGCAGTTCTTC.

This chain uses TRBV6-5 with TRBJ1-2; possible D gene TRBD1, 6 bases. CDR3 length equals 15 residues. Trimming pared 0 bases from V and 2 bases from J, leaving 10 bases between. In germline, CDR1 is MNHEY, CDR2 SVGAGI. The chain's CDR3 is CASSYSNRANYGYTF. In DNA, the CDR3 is TGTGCCAGCAGTTACTCGAACAGGGCCAACTATGGCTACACCTTC.

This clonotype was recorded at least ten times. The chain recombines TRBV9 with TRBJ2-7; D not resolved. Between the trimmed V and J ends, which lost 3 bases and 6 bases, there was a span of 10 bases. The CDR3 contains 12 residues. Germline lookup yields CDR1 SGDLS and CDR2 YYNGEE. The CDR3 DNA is TGTGCCAGCAGCGGATACAGTGGCGAGCAGTACTTC. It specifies CASSGYSGEQYF.